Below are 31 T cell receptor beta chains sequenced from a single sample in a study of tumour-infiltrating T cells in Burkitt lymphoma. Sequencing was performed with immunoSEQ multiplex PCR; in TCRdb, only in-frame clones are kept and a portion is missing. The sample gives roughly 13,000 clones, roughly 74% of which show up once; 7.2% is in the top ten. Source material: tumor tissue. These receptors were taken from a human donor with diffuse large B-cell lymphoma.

CDR3 nucleotides: TGTGCCAGCAGCGTGACAGTGAACACTGAAGCTTTCTTT. Protein product: CASSVTVNTEAFF. V is TRBV27 and J is TRBJ1-1; perhaps TRBD1 as D (5 bases). V was shortened by 6 bases and J by 0 bases, with 8 bases between the two germline ends. The CDR3 covers 13 residues. Germline loops: CDR1 MNHEY, CDR2 SMNVEV (reference sequence).

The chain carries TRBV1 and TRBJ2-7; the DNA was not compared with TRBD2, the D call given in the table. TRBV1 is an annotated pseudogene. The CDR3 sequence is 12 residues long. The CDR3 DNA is TGCACCAGCAGCTCCACGCTAGGGAGGAAGTACTTC. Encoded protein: CTSSSTLGRKYF.

The DNA for the CDR3 is TGTGCCAGCAGTGTGCAGGGGTTGGATACGCAGTATTTT. It encodes CASSVQGLDTQYF. The chain has TRBV2 and TRBJ2-3, with TRBD1 as a possible D gene (6 bases). The CDR3 extends over 13 amino acids. The germline CDR1 and CDR2 sequences are SNHLY and FYNNEI. The germline V and J ends were trimmed by 4 bases and 6 bases, with 11 bases remaining between them.

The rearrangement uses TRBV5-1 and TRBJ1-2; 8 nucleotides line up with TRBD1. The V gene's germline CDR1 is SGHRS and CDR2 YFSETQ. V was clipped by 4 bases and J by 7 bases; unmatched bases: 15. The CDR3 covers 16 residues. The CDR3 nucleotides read TGCGCCAGCAGCACCGACGAGACAGGGGATTTTGGTGGCTACACCTTC. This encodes CASSTDETGDFGGYTF.

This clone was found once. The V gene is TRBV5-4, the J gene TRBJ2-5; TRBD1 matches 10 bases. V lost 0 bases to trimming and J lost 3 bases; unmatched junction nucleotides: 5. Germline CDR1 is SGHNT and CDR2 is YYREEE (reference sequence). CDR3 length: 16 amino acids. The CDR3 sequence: CASSLEFGTGEETQYF. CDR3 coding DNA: TGTGCCAGCAGCTTGGAATTCGGGACAGGGGAAGAGACCCAGTACTTC.

The CDR3 reads CASSPVGSMEELFF. The CDR3 DNA is TGTGCCAGCTCACCTGTGGGGTCTATGGAGGAACTGTTTTTT. The chain couples TRBV18 to TRBJ1-4; D remains unclear. Germline values: CDR1 KGHSH, CDR2 LQKENI. The CDR3 length is 14 residues. V lost 3 bases and J lost 12, with 17 bases in between.

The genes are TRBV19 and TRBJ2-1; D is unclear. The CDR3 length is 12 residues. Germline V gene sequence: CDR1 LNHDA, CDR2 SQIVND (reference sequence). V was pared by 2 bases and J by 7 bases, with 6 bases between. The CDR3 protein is CASSIWGNEQFF. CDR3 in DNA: TGTGCCAGTAGTATATGGGGTAATGAGCAGTTCTTC.

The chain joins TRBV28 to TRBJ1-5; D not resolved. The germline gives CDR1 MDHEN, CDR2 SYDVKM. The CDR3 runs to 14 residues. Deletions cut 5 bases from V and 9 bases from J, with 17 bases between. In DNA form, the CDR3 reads TGTGCCAGCAGTCCTAAACCCCATTGGGGGCCCCAGCATTTT. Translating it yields CASSPKPHWGPQHF.

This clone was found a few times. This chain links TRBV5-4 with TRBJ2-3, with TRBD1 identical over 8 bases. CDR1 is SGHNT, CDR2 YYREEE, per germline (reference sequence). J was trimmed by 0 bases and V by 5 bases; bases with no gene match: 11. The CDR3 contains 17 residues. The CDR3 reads CASSPGTGLPSTDTQYF. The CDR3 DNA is TGTGCCAGCAGTCCCGGGACAGGACTTCCTAGCACAGATACGCAGTATTTT.

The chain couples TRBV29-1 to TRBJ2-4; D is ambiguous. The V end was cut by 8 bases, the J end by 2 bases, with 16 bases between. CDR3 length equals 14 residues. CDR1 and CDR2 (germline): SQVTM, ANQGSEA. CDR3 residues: CSTRGMGTKNIQYF. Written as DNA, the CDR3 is TGCAGCACAAGAGGAATGGGTACCAAAAACATTCAGTACTTC.

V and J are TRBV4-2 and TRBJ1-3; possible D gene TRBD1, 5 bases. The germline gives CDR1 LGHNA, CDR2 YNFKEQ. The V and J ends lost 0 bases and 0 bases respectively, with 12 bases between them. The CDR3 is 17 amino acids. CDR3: CASSQEQAHTSGNTIYF. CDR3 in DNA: TGTGCCAGCAGCCAAGAACAGGCCCATACCTCTGGAAACACCATATATTTT.

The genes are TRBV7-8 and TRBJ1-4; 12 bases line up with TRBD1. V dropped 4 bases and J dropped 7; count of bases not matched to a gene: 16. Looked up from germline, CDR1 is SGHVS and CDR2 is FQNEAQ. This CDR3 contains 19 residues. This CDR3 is CASSSLGRDRGRGGEKLFF. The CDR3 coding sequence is TGTGCCAGCAGCTCTTTGGGCCGGGACAGGGGGCGTGGAGGTGAAAAACTGTTTTTT.

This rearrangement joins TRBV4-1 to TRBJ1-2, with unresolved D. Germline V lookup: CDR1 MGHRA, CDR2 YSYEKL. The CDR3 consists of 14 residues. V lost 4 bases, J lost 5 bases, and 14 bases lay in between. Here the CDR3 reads CASSPLGGGYGYTF. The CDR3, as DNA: TGCGCCAGCAGCCCCCTGGGCGGAGGGTATGGCTACACCTTC.

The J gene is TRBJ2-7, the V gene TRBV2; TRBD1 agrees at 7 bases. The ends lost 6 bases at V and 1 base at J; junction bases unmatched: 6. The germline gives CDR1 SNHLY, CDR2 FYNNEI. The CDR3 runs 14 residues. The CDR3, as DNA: TGTGCCAGCAGAGCAGGGGGAAATTCCTACGAGCAGTACTTC. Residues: CASRAGGNSYEQYF.

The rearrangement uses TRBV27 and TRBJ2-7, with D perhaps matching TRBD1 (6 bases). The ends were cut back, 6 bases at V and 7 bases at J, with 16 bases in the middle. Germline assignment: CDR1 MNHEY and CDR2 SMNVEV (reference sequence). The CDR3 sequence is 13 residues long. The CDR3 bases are TGTGCCAGCAGCATAGGTGGTAGGGGGGAGCAGTACGTC. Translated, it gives CASSIGGRGEQYV.

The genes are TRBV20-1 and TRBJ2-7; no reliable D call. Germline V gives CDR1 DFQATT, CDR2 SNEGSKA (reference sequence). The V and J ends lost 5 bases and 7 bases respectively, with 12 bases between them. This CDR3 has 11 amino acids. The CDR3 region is CSAQRSKEQYF. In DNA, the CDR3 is TGCAGTGCTCAGCGCTCAAAAGAGCAGTACTTC.

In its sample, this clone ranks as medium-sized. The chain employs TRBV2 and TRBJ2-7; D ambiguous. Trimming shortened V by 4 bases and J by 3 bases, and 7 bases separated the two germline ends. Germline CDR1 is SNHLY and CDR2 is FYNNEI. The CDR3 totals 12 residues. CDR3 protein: CASSGLHYEQYV. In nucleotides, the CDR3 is TGTGCCAGCAGTGGCCTTCACTACGAGCAGTACGTC.

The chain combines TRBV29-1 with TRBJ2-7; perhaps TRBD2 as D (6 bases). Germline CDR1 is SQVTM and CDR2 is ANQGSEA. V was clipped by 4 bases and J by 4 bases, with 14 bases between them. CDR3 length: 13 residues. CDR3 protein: CSVGRDSIYEQYF. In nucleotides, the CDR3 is TGCAGCGTTGGCCGGGACTCGATATACGAGCAGTACTTC.

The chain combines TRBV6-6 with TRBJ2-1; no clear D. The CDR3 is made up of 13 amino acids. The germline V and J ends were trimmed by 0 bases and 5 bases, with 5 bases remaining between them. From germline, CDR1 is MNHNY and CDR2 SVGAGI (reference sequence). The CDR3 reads CASSYSGDNEQFF. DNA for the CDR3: TGTGCCAGCAGTTACTCAGGCGACAATGAGCAGTTCTTC.

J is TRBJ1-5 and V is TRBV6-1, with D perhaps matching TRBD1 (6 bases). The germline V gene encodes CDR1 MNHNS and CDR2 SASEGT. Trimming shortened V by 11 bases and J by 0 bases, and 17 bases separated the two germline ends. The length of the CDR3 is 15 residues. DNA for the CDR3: TGTGCCGGAATGACAGGTGTGGGTAGCAATCAGCCCCAGCATTTT. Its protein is CAGMTGVGSNQPQHF.

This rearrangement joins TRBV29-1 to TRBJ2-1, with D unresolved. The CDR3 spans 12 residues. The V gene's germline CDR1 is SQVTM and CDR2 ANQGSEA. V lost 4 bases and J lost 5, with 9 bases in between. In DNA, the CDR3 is TGCAGCGTTGGGGCGCCAAACAATGAGCAGTTCTTC. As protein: CSVGAPNNEQFF.

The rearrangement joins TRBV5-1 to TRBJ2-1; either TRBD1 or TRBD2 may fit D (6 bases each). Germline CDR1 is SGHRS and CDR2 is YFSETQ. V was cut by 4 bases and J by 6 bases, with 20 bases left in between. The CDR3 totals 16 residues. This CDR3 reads CASSPDGGRTINEQFF. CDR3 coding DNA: TGCGCCAGCAGCCCCGACGGGGGCCGCACCATCAATGAGCAGTTCTTC.

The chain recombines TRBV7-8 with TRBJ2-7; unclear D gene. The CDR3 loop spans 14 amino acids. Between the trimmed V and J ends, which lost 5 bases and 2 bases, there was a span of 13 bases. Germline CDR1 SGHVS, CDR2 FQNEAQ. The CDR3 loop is CASSIGSGTYEQYF. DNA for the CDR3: TGTGCCAGCAGCATAGGGTCAGGAACCTACGAGCAGTACTTC. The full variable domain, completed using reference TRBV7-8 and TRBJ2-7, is GAGVSQSPRYKVAKRGQDVALRCDPISGHVSLFWYQQALGQGPEFLTYFQNEAQLDKSGLPSDRFFAERPEGSVSTLKIQRTQQEDSAVYLCASSIGSGTYEQYFGPGTRLTVT.

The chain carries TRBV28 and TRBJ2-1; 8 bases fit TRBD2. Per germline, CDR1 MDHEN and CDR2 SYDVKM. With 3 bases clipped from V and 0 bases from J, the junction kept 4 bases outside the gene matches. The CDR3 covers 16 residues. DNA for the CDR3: TGTGCCAGCAGTTTCGATAGCGGGGTCTCCTACAATGAGCAGTTCTTC. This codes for CASSFDSGVSYNEQFF.

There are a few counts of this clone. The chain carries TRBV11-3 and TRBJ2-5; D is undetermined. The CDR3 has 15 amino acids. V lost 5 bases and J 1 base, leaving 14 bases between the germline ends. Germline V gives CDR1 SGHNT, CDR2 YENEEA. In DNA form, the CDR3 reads TGTGCCAGCAGCCCACTCTTGGGCAGCCAAGAGACCCAGTACTTC. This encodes CASSPLLGSQETQYF.

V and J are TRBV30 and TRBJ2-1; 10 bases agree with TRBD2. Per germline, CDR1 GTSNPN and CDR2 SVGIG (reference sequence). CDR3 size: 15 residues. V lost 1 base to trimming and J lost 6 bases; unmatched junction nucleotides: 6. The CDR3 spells CAWSDSGRLGNEQFF. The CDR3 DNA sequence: TGTGCCTGGAGTGATAGCGGGAGGTTGGGCAATGAGCAGTTCTTC.

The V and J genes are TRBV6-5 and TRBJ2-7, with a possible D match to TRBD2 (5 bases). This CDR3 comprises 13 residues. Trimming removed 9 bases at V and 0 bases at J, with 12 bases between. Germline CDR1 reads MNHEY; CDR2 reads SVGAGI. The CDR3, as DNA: TGTGCCAGTTTTAGTGGAGGCTCCTACGAGCAGTACTTC. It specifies CASFSGGSYEQYF.

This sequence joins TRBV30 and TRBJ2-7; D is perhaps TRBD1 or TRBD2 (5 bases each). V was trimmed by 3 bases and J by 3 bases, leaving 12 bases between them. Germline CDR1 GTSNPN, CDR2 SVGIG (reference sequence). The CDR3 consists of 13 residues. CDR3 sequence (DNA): TGTGCCTGGAGCCCCGGGACCGGCTACGAGCAGTACGTC. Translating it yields CAWSPGTGYEQYV.

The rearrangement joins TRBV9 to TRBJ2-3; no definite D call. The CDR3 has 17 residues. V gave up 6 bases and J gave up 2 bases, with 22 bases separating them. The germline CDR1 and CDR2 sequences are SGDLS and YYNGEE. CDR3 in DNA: TGTGCCAGCAACGGTTGGCCGACGAAGCCTAACACAGATACGCAGTATTTT. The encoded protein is CASNGWPTKPNTDTQYF.

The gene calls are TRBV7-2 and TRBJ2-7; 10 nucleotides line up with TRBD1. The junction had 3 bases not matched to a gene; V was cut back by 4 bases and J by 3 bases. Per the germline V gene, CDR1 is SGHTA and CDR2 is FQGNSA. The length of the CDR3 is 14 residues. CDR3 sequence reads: CASSSDRGVYEQYF. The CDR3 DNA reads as TGTGCCAGCAGCTCGGACAGGGGGGTCTACGAGCAGTACTTC.

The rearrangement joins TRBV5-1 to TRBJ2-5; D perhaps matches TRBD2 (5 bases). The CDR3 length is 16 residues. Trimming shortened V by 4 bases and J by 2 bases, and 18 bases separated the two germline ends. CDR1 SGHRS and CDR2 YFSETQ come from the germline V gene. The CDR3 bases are TGCGCCAGCAGCCCCTTGTCCCCCGAGCGGCAAGAGACCCAGTACTTC. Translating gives CASSPLSPERQETQYF.